A selection of T cell receptor beta chains follows, all from one sample in a study of graft-versus-host responses after intestinal transplantation. TCRdb's copy holds only in-frame clones and misses some; the assay was immunoSEQ multiplex PCR. The sample contains 20,000 to 25,000 clones, about half of which appear only once. The sample here was alloreactive CD4+ T cells from a mixed lymphocyte reaction culture, taken before intestinal transplant. Source of these receptors: a human patient who received an intestinal transplant. Each CDR3 is given without its conserved first and last residue.

CDR3 protein: ASSLLNTGELF; V gene: TRBV5-1; J gene: TRBJ2-2
CDR3 protein: ASSLGNDRGNQPQH; V gene: TRBV7-9; J gene: TRBJ1-5
CDR3 protein: ASIGAGETQY; V gene: TRBV5-1; J gene: TRBJ2-5
CDR3 protein: ASINQGLATTDTQY; V gene: TRBV5-4; J gene: TRBJ2-3
CDR3 protein: SVVEQGGNIQY; V gene: TRBV29-1; J gene: TRBJ2-4
CDR3 protein: ASSSPVRGYGYT; V gene: TRBV6-6; J gene: TRBJ1-2
CDR3 protein: ASSSGQGAMYGYT; V gene: TRBV6-1; J gene: TRBJ1-2
CDR3 protein: ASSERWTADSLYEQY; V gene: TRBV2; J gene: TRBJ2-7
CDR3 protein: ASNPQGPSTYEQY; V gene: TRBV2; J gene: TRBJ2-7
CDR3 protein: ASGLAAVSNQPQH; V gene: TRBV12-5; J gene: TRBJ1-5
CDR3 protein: ASSLMGGASTDTQY; V gene: TRBV7-3; J gene: TRBJ2-3
CDR3 protein: ASRSTGIAEAF; V gene: TRBV6-5; J gene: TRBJ1-1
CDR3 protein: ASSLYPGTNTGELF; V gene: TRBV13; J gene: TRBJ2-2
CDR3 protein: ASSPSGGVYGELF; V gene: TRBV4-2; J gene: TRBJ2-2
CDR3 protein: ASRAGQLQETQY; V gene: TRBV5-1; J gene: TRBJ2-5
CDR3 protein: ASTPGQGYEQY; V gene: TRBV6-1; J gene: TRBJ2-7
CDR3 protein: ASSMMGQGATYEQY; V gene: TRBV18; J gene: TRBJ2-7
CDR3 protein: ASSPVGNQPQH; V gene: TRBV18; J gene: TRBJ1-5
CDR3 protein: ASTKQGFHGYT; V gene: TRBV19; J gene: TRBJ1-2
CDR3 protein: ASSLLRRGGEAF; V gene: TRBV5-8; J gene: TRBJ1-1
CDR3 protein: ASKTGQSYNEQF; V gene: TRBV5-1; J gene: TRBJ2-1
CDR3 protein: ASRTDSAYGYT; V gene: TRBV6-5; J gene: TRBJ1-2
CDR3 protein: ASSSQGFGYT; V gene: TRBV9; J gene: TRBJ1-2
CDR3 protein: ASSTLRSNTYNEQF; V gene: TRBV18; J gene: TRBJ2-1
CDR3 protein: ASSQGTSGGAGETQY; V gene: TRBV4-2; J gene: TRBJ2-5
CDR3 protein: ASSLVSSPAYEQY; V gene: TRBV5-1; J gene: TRBJ2-7
CDR3 protein: ASSTYRGYQPQH; V gene: TRBV6-6; J gene: TRBJ1-5
CDR3 protein: ASSPLRRGGGEQY; V gene: TRBV18; J gene: TRBJ2-7
CDR3 protein: ASSIRVNQPQH; V gene: TRBV19; J gene: TRBJ1-5
CDR3 protein: ASSGLGQNTEAF; V gene: TRBV7-6; J gene: TRBJ1-1
CDR3 protein: ASSRASGDADTQY; V gene: TRBV6-1; J gene: TRBJ2-3
CDR3 protein: ASNLIGGANEKLF; V gene: TRBV5-1; J gene: TRBJ1-4
CDR3 protein: ASWDRGSYNYGYT; V gene: TRBV28; J gene: TRBJ1-2
CDR3 protein: ASSSRTGLDSPLH; V gene: TRBV5-1; J gene: TRBJ1-6
CDR3 protein: ASSYSGTGFFEQY; V gene: TRBV6-5; J gene: TRBJ2-7
CDR3 protein: ASSLAGAGGTFGEQY; V gene: TRBV5-1; J gene: TRBJ2-7
CDR3 protein: ASSPTAYGYT; V gene: TRBV7-9; J gene: TRBJ1-2
CDR3 protein: ASSSTELHTEAF; V gene: TRBV5-1; J gene: TRBJ1-1
CDR3 protein: ASKRQGRDGYT; V gene: TRBV5-1; J gene: TRBJ1-2
CDR3 protein: SVTAWGRVPYGYT; V gene: TRBV29-1; J gene: TRBJ1-2
CDR3 protein: ASSPTAGVISSLYNEQF; V gene: TRBV5-4; J gene: TRBJ2-1
CDR3 protein: ASSLGGQGRYEQY; V gene: TRBV13; J gene: TRBJ2-7
CDR3 protein: SAVSLEQY; V gene: TRBV20-1; J gene: TRBJ2-7
CDR3 protein: ASSLGGGEQY; V gene: TRBV13; J gene: TRBJ2-7
CDR3 protein: ASSLVGGSTEAF; V gene: TRBV5-1; J gene: TRBJ1-1
CDR3 protein: ASRDTGGKNNYGYT; V gene: TRBV6-4; J gene: TRBJ1-2
CDR3 protein: ASSFGLLRNEQF; V gene: TRBV11-1; J gene: TRBJ2-1
CDR3 protein: ASSMPLSDTQY; V gene: TRBV5-6; J gene: TRBJ2-3
CDR3 protein: ASSPVMGQGRSNQPQH; V gene: TRBV5-8; J gene: TRBJ1-5
CDR3 protein: ASSSLGQGTYEQY; V gene: TRBV6-5; J gene: TRBJ2-7
CDR3 protein: ASSPDSFYT; V gene: TRBV6-6; J gene: TRBJ1-2
CDR3 protein: AISVGQGLTGELF; V gene: TRBV10-3; J gene: TRBJ2-2
CDR3 protein: ASSPGQGADTQY; V gene: TRBV5-1; J gene: TRBJ2-3
CDR3 protein: ASSVGRQGEKLF; V gene: TRBV9; J gene: TRBJ1-4